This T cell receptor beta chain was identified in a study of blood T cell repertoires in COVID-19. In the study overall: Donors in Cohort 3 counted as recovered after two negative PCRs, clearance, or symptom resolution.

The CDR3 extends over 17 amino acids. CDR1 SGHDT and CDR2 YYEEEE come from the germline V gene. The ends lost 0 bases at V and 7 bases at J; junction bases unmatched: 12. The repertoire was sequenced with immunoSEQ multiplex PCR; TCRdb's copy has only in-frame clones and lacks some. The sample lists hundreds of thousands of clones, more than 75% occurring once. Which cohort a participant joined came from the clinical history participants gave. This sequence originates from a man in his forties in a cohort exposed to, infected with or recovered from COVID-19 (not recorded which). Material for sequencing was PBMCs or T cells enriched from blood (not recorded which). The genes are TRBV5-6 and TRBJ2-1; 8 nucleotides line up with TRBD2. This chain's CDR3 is CASSLARREEVWNEQFF. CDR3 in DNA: TGTGCCAGCAGCTTGGCCAGGCGGGAGGAGGTTTGGAATGAGCAGTTCTTC.